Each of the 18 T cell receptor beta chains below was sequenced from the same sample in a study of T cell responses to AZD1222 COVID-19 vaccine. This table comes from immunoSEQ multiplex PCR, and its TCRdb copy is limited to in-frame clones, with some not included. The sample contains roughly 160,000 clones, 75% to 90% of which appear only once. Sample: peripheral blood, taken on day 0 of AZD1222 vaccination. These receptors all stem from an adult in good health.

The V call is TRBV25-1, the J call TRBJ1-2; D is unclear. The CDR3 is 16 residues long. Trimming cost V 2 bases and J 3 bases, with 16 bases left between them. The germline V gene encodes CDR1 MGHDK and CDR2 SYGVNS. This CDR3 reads CASSETEGRVDYGYTF. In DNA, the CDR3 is TGTGCCAGCAGTGAAACAGAGGGTCGAGTGGACTATGGCTACACCTTC.

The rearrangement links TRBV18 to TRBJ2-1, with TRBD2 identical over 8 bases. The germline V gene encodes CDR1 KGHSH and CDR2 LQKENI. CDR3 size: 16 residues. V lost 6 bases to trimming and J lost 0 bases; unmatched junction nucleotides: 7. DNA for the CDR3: TGTGCCAGCTCTCCTACTAGCGGAGGCTCCTACAATGAGCAGTTCTTC. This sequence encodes CASSPTSGGSYNEQFF.

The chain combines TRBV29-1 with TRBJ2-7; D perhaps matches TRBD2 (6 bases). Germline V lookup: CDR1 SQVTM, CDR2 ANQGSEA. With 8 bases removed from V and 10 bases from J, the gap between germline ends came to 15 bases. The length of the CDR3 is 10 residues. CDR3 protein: CSKDLLAQYF. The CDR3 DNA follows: TGCAGCAAGGATTTACTAGCCCAGTACTTC.

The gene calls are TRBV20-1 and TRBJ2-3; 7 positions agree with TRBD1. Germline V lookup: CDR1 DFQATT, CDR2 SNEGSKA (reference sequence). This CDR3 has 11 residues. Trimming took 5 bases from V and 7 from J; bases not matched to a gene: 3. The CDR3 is CSALQGNTQYF. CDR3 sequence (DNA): TGCAGTGCTTTACAGGGGAATACGCAGTATTTT.

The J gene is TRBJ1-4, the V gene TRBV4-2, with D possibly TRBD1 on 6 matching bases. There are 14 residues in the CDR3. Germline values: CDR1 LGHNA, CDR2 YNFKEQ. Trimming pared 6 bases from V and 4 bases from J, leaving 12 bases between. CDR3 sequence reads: CASSRAGVNEKLFF. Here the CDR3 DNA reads TGTGCCAGCAGTCGCGCAGGGGTTAATGAAAAACTGTTTTTT.

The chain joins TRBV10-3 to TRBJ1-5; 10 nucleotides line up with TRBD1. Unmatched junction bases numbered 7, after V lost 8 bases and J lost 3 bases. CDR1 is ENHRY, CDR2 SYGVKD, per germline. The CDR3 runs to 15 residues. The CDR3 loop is CAIATGTGVNQPQHF. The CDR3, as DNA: TGTGCCATCGCAACCGGGACAGGGGTCAATCAGCCCCAGCATTTT.

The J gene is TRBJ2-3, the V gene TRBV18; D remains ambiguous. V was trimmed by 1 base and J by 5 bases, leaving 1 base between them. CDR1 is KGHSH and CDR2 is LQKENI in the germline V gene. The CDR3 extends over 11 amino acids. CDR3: CASSPQDTQYF. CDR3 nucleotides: TGTGCCAGCTCACCACAAGATACGCAGTATTTT. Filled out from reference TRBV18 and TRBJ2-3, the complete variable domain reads NAGVMQNPRHLVRRRGQEARLRCSPMKGHSHVYWYRQLPEEGLKFMVYLQKENIIDESGMPKERFSAEFPKEGPSILRIQQVVRGDSAAYFCASSPQDTQYFGPGTRLTVL.

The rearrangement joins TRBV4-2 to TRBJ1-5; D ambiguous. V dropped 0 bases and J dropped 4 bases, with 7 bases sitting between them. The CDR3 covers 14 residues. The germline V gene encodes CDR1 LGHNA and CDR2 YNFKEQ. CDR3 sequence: CASSQDLRNQPQHF. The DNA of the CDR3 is TGTGCCAGCAGCCAAGACCTCCGAAATCAGCCCCAGCATTTT.

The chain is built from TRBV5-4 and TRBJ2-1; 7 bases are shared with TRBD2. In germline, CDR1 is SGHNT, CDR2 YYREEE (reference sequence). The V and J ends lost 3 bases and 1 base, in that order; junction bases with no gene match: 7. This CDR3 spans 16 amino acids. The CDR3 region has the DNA TGTGCCAGCAGCTCTGCTCCTAGCGGTTCCTACAATGAGCAGTTCTTC. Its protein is CASSSAPSGSYNEQFF.

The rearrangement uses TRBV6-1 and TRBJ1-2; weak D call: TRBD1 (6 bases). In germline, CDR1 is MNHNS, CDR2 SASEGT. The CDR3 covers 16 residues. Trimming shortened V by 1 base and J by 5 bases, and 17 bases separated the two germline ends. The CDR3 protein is CASSEEGDLRPYGYTF. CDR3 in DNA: TGTGCCAGCAGTGAAGAGGGGGACTTAAGGCCATATGGCTACACCTTC.

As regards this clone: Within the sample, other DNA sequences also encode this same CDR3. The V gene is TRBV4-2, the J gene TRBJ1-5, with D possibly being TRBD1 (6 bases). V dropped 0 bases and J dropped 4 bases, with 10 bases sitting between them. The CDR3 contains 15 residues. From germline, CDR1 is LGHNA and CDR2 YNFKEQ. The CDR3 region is CASSQEDRRNQPQHF. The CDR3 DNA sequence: TGTGCCAGCAGCCAAGAAGACAGGAGGAATCAGCCCCAGCATTTT.

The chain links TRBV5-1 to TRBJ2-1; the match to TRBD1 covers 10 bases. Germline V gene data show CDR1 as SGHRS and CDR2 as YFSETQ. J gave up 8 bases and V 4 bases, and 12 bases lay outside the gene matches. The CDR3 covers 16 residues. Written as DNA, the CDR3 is TGCGCCAGCAGCGGGCAATCCGGGACAGGGGAAGATGAGCAGTTCTTC. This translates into CASSGQSGTGEDEQFF.

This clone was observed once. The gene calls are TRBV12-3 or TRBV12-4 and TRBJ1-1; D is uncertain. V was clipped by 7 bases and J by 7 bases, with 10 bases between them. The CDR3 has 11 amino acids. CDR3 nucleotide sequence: TGTGCCAGCAATGGTGCGGGTGAAGCTTTCTTT. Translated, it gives CASNGAGEAFF.

CDR3 DNA sequence: TGTGCCAGCAGTGAATCGGCCGCTTCAATTTACTATGGCTACACCTTC. It specifies CASSESAASIYYGYTF. The gene calls are TRBV6-1 and TRBJ1-2; D gene ambiguous. Germline assignment: CDR1 MNHNS and CDR2 SASEGT. V shed 2 bases and J shed 3 bases, with 16 bases lying between them. This CDR3 has 16 residues.

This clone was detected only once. CDR3 residues: CAAWTGGITEAFF. CDR3 nucleotide sequence: TGTGCCGCTTGGACAGGGGGCATCACTGAAGCTTTCTTT. The rearrangement uses TRBV10-3 and TRBJ1-1, with 11 bases aligning to TRBD1. The CDR3 is made up of 13 amino acids. Germline V gene lookup returns CDR1 ENHRY and CDR2 SYGVKD. The V gene end was trimmed by 11 bases and the J gene end by 4 bases; junction bases not matched to a gene: 6.

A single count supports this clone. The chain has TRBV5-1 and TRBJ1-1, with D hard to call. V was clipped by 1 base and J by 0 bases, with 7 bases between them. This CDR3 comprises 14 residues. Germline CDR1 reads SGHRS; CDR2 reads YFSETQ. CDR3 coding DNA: TGCGCCAGCAGCTTGTATGTCATGAACACTGAAGCTTTCTTT. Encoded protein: CASSLYVMNTEAFF.

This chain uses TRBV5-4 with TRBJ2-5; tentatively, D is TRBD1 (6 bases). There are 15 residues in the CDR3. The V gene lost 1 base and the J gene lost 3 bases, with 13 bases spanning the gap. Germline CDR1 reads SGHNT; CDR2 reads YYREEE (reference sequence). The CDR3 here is CASSLSGQWEETQYF. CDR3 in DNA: TGTGCCAGCAGCTTGTCAGGACAGTGGGAAGAGACCCAGTACTTC. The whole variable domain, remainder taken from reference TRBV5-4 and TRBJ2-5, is ETGVTQSPTHLIKTRGQQVTLRCSSQSGHNTVSWYQQALGQGPQFIFQYYREEENGRGNFPPRFSGLQFPNYSSELNVNALELDDSALYLCASSLSGQWEETQYFGPGTRLLVL.

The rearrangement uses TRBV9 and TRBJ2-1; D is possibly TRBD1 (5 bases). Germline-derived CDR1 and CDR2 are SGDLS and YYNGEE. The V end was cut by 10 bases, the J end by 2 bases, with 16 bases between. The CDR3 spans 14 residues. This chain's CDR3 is CAGYPQGTYNEQFF. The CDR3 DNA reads TGTGCCGGTTACCCCCAGGGAACCTACAATGAGCAGTTCTTC.